The entry below describes one T cell receptor beta chain. Other nucleotide sequences from this sample produce the same CDR3. Profiling relied on immunoSEQ multiplex PCR, and the TCRdb table lists in-frame clones only, not all of them. The table records 120,000 to 150,000 clones, 85% to 95% of them present only once. Trimming removed 2 bases from V and 1 base from J, with 6 bases in between. CDR1 MNHEY and CDR2 SVGAGI come from the germline V gene. This CDR3 has 14 amino acids. The data derive from a study of T cell responses to AZD1222 COVID-19 vaccine. The sample consisted of peripheral blood, taken on day 0 of AZD1222 vaccination. The sequence derives from an adult in good health. J is TRBJ1-5 and V is TRBV6-5; D gene unclear. The CDR3 nucleotides read TGTGCCAGCAGTTACGGTAGGAGCAATCAGCCCCAGCATTTT. It encodes CASSYGRSNQPQHF.